This T cell receptor beta chain was captured by sequencing in a study of shared clonotypes between healthy human individuals. Overall study findings and caveats: It was the non-shared clonotypes that had lower generation probabilities than clonotypes shared by all four donors. Rarefaction indicated that sorted-subset sequencing remained incomplete although depth was large.

This clone was observed a handful of times. Its antigen is not known. The same CDR3 also results from other DNA sequences found in this sample. All donors qualified as healthy HIV-negative adults and had experienced no recent acute infections or vaccinations. Germline CDR1 is SGHRS and CDR2 is YFSETQ. J lost 1 base, V lost 4 bases, and 2 bases had no gene match. CDR3 length equals 14 residues. The assay ran at deep level. Sequencing was performed with immunoSEQ multiplex PCR; in TCRdb, only in-frame clones are kept and a portion is missing. The table includes about 380,000 clones, about 97% detected once.

The origin of this receptor is a young man in good health. Sample: memory CD8+ T cells sorted from blood. Indicated subset: CD45RO+ cells pooled with CCR7-negative TemRA cells. V usage is TRBV5-1 and J usage is TRBJ2-3; 8 bases line up with TRBD1. The CDR3 reads CASSPGQGTDTQYF. In DNA, the CDR3 is TGCGCCAGCAGCCCGGGACAGGGCACAGATACGCAGTATTTT.